These T cell receptor beta chains were read from a single sample in a study of OX40 agonist ivuxolimab in advanced cancers. The data were produced by immunoSEQ multiplex PCR, yet TCRdb's version contains in-frame clones alone and is incomplete. Altogether some 50,000 clones are present, about 90% being singletons, with the ten largest covering approximately 14%. The sequenced sample was CD4+ or CD8+ T cells sorted from blood, obtained in a trial of the OX40 agonist ivuxolimab. The receptors come from an adult with an advanced solid tumor such as melanoma, head and neck, liver or kidney cancer. Each CDR3 is given with its conserved first and last residue. A D gene is named only where the DNA matches it firmly. Some rows mark clone size as missing; the rest say once, few, many or name a class of expanded clone.

V gene	clone size	D gene	J gene	CDR3 DNA	CDR3 protein
TRBV5-1	NA	NA	TRBJ2-1	TGCGCCAGCAGCTTCTCTCCCCGCCATGAGCAGTTCTTC	CASSFSPRHEQFF
TRBV28	once	NA	TRBJ2-3	TGTGCCAGTACCCGTAGCACAGATACGCAGTATTTT	CASTRSTDTQYF
TRBV10-1	NA	NA	TRBJ2-5	TGCGCCAGCAGTGTAACCCCAGGGTACCAAGAGACCCAGTACTTC	CASSVTPGYQETQYF
TRBV29-1	few	NA	TRBJ1-4	TGCAGCGCCTGTGCAGGGCCGGGTGAAAAACTGTTTTTT	CSACAGPGEKLFF
TRBV19	few	NA	TRBJ2-1	TGTGCCAGTAACTCATTGGATGAGCAGTTCTTC	CASNSLDEQFF
TRBV7-6	NA	TRBD1	TRBJ2-5	TGTGCCAGCAGCCCTCGGACAGGGGGCCGGGGCATCCAAGAGACCCAGTACTTC	CASSPRTGGRGIQETQYF
TRBV7-8	few	NA	TRBJ1-5	TGTGCCAGCAGCCTGGTTCGCAATCAGCCCCAGCATTTT	CASSLVRNQPQHF
TRBV29-1	NA	TRBD1	TRBJ1-1	TGCAGCGTATCGCCGGGACAGGGCTTTACATGGAACACTGAAGCTTTCTTT	CSVSPGQGFTWNTEAFF
TRBV7-2	NA	NA	TRBJ2-7	TGTGCCAGCAGCTTTCGTCTGAGCTACGAGCAGTACTTC	CASSFRLSYEQYF
TRBV11-2	NA	TRBD2	TRBJ2-7	TGTGCCAGCAGCCCCGTGGGTAGCGGGAGTGGCATCTACGAGCAGTACTTC	CASSPVGSGSGIYEQYF
TRBV28	NA	NA	TRBJ2-6	TGTGCCAGCAGTCCTCTGAGGGCTGGGGCCAACGTCCTGACTTTC	CASSPLRAGANVLTF
TRBV28	NA	TRBD2	TRBJ2-3	TGTGCCAGCAGTTCGAGTGGACTAGTCACAGATACGCAGTATTTT	CASSSSGLVTDTQYF
TRBV2	NA	NA	TRBJ2-5	TGTGCCAGCAGTGAAGAGACCCAGTACTTC	CASSEETQYF
TRBV4-1	NA	NA	TRBJ2-2	TGCGCCAGCAGCCAAGGGGAGTGGACGGCAAACACCGGGGAGCTGTTTTTT	CASSQGEWTANTGELFF
TRBV28	NA	NA	TRBJ1-1	TGTGCCAGCTCTTTGACAGGTGGGGGCTCGTACACTGAAGCTTTCTTT	CASSLTGGGSYTEAFF
TRBV7-3	NA	NA	TRBJ2-2	TGTGCCAGCAGCTCCCGGGCCCCTGGTGGAACCGGGGAGCTGTTTTTT	CASSSRAPGGTGELFF
TRBV20-1	NA	NA	TRBJ2-1	TGCAGTGCTAGGGGACCCGGGAAGCAGTTCTTC	CSARGPGKQFF
TRBV19	NA	TRBD1	TRBJ2-1	TGTGCCAGTAGTCGCACAACCGGGACAGGGTTCTACAATGAGCAGTTCTTC	CASSRTTGTGFYNEQFF
TRBV7-9	NA	NA	TRBJ2-7	TGTGCCAGCAGCCCCCCGTCCTACGAGCAGTACTTC	CASSPPSYEQYF
TRBV18	once	NA	TRBJ1-4	TGTGCCAGCTCCCAGTCAGGGACTGGAGATGAAAAACTGTTTTTT	CASSQSGTGDEKLFF
TRBV7-9	NA	TRBD2	TRBJ2-7	TGTGCCAGCAGCTTAAGTAGCGGGAGAGGCTACGAGCAGTACTTC	CASSLSSGRGYEQYF